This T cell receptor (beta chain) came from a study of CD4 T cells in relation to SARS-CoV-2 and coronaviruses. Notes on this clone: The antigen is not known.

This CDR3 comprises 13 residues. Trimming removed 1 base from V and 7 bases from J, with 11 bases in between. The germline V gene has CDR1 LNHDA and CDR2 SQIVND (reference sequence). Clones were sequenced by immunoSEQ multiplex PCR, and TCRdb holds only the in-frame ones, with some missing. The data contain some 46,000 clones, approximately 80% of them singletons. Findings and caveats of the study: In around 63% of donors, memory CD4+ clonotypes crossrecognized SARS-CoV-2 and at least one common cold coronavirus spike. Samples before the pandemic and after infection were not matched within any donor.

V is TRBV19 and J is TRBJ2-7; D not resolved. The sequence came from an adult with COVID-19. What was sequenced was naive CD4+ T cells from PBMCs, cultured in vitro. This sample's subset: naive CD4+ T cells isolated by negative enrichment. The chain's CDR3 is CASSIVTASEQYF. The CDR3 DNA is TGTGCCAGTAGTATAGTAACAGCCTCGGAGCAGTACTTC.